The 13 T cell receptor beta chains listed next were all sequenced from one sample in a study of somatic mutations in cytotoxic T cells in rheumatoid arthritis. Assay: immunoSEQ multiplex PCR; the TCRdb copy retains only in-frame clones and omits some. The sample lists around 13,000 clones; 78% were seen once. The sequenced material came from CD8+ T cells sorted from blood. All receptors derive from an adult with rheumatoid arthritis.

The J gene is TRBJ2-7, the V gene TRBV4-2; D possibly corresponds to TRBD2 (6 bases). Germline V CDR1 and CDR2: LGHNA, YNFKEQ. The CDR3 spans 15 residues. The V end was cut by 1 base, the J end by 2 bases, with 12 bases between. The CDR3 reads CASSQARGKAYEQYF. As DNA, the CDR3 is TGTGCCAGCAGCCAAGCGCGCGGGAAGGCCTACGAGCAGTACTTC.

V is TRBV18 and J is TRBJ1-5; D uncertain. This CDR3 comprises 13 residues. CDR1 is KGHSH, CDR2 LQKENI, per germline. Trimming took 4 bases from V and 7 from J, leaving 11 bases between them. The CDR3 nucleotides are TGTGCCAGCTCACAAGGAGGTTCGCAGCCCCAGCATTTT. Protein product: CASSQGGSQPQHF.

The chain joins TRBV7-6 to TRBJ2-7; tentatively, D is TRBD2 (6 bases). V lost 0 bases and J 4 bases, leaving 10 bases between the germline ends. Germline loops: CDR1 SGHVS, CDR2 FNYEAQ. The CDR3 totals 14 residues. The CDR3 DNA sequence: TGTGCCAGCAGCTTAGCGGAGGGTGCATACGAGCAGTACTTC. Protein product: CASSLAEGAYEQYF.

This clone occurred a few times. The chain combines TRBV6-1 with TRBJ2-1, with 10 bases aligning to TRBD2. With 3 bases clipped from V and 5 bases from J, the junction kept 16 bases outside the gene matches. CDR3 length: 19 amino acids. Germline V gives CDR1 MNHNS, CDR2 SASEGT. The CDR3 DNA reads as TGTGCCAGCAGTGAGATGTGGGCGGCTAGCGGGAGTTTGGACAATGAGCAGTTCTTC. It codes for CASSEMWAASGSLDNEQFF.

The J gene is TRBJ2-3, the V gene TRBV28; 8 bases are a match to TRBD2. Germline trimming cut 11 bases from V and 0 bases from J; bases unmatched to any gene: 7. Per germline, CDR1 MDHEN and CDR2 SYDVKM. This CDR3 comprises 14 residues. As DNA, the CDR3 is TGTGCCTCTTTAGCGGGATTTAGCACAGATACGCAGTATTTT. Translating it yields CASLAGFSTDTQYF.

The CDR3, as DNA: TGTGCCAGCAGCGTAGGGCGGATAGAGGGTGAAAAACTGTTTTTT. Protein product: CASSVGRIEGEKLFF. The chain uses TRBV9 and TRBJ1-4, with D uncertain. The CDR3 is 15 amino acids. In germline, CDR1 is SGDLS, CDR2 YYNGEE. The V and J ends lost 0 bases and 7 bases respectively, with 13 bases between them.

The V call is TRBV28, the J call TRBJ1-1, with a weak D call TRBD1 (5 bases). The CDR3 spans 19 residues. Germline CDR1 reads MDHEN; CDR2 reads SYDVKM. Between the trimmed V and J ends, which lost 3 bases and 0 bases, there was a span of 23 bases. CDR3 coding DNA: TGTGCCAGCAGTTTTATCCCCCTTGGTGTGAGGGGCCTGAACACTGAAGCTTTCTTT. It translates to CASSFIPLGVRGLNTEAFF.

V is TRBV27 and J is TRBJ2-5, with no clear D. Germline V gives CDR1 MNHEY, CDR2 SMNVEV (reference sequence). Trimming shortened V by 5 bases and J by 5 bases, and 21 bases separated the two germline ends. The CDR3 runs 16 residues. In DNA, the CDR3 is TGTGCCAGCAGTCGGGCCGGACCCGCCTTGAAGGAGACCCAGTACTTC. It translates to CASSRAGPALKETQYF.

The J gene is TRBJ1-4, the V gene TRBV27; TRBD1 agrees at 9 bases. CDR1 MNHEY and CDR2 SMNVEV come from the germline V gene (reference sequence). The CDR3 consists of 14 residues. J gave up 4 bases and V 5 bases, and 2 bases lay outside the gene matches. The CDR3 bases are TGTGCCAGCAGTGGGACAGGGTTTAATGAAAAACTGTTTTTT. It encodes CASSGTGFNEKLFF.

The chain carries TRBV4-1 and TRBJ2-5; 7 bases are a match to TRBD2. The V and J ends lost 2 bases and 4 bases, in that order; junction bases with no gene match: 7. The germline gives CDR1 MGHRA, CDR2 YSYEKL. This CDR3 is 15 amino acids long. CDR3 in DNA: TGCGCCAGCAGCCAATATTTTGCGGGAGTAGAGACCCAGTACTTC. Residues: CASSQYFAGVETQYF.

The chain carries TRBV7-9 and TRBJ1-4; D gene unclear. The germline gives CDR1 SEHNR, CDR2 FQNEAQ (reference sequence). Trimming took 0 bases from V and 7 from J, leaving 9 bases between them. CDR3 length equals 14 residues. The CDR3 is CASSLAETPEKLFF. As DNA, the CDR3 is TGTGCCAGCAGCTTAGCGGAGACCCCTGAAAAACTGTTTTTT.

This chain joins TRBV5-1 and TRBJ2-7; D possibly corresponds to TRBD1 (6 bases). The CDR3 is 17 amino acids. In germline, CDR1 is SGHRS, CDR2 YFSETQ. V was trimmed by 0 bases and J by 0 bases, leaving 16 bases between them. The CDR3 protein is CASSLAPRDTSSYEQYF. The DNA of the CDR3 is TGCGCCAGCAGCTTGGCCCCGAGGGACACGAGCTCCTACGAGCAGTACTTC.

This clone was seen a few times. The chain employs TRBV28 and TRBJ2-7, with a possible D match to TRBD1 (6 bases). V lost 5 bases and J lost 5, with 16 bases in between. The V gene's germline CDR1 is MDHEN and CDR2 SYDVKM. This CDR3 has 14 residues. The CDR3 DNA reads as TGTGCCAGCAGTCTTCCGGGACATCTACACGAGCAGTACTTC. Translating gives CASSLPGHLHEQYF.